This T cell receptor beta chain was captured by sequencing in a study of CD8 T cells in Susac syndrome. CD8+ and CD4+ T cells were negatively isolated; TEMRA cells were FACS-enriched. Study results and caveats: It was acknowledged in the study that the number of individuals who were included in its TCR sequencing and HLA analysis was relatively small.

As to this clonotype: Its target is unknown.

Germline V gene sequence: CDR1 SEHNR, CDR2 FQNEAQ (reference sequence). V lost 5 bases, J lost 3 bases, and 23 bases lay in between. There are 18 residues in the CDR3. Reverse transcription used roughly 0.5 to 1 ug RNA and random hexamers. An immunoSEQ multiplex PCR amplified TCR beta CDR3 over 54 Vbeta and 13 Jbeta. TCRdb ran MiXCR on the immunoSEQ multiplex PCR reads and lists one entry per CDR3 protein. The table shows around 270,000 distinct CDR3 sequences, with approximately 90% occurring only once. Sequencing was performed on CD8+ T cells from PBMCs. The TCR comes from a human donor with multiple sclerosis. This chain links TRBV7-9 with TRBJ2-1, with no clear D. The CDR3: CASSLPGGNLDFYNEQFF. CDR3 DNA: TGTGCCAGCAGCCTCCCTGGCGGCAACCTTGACTTCTACAATGAGCAGTTCTTC. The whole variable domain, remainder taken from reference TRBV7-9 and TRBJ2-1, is DTGVSQNPRHKITKRGQNVTFRCDPISEHNRLYWYRQTLGQGPEFLTYFQNEAQLEKSRLLSDRFSAERPKGSFSTLEIQRTEQGDSAMYLCASSLPGGNLDFYNEQFFGPGTRLTVL.